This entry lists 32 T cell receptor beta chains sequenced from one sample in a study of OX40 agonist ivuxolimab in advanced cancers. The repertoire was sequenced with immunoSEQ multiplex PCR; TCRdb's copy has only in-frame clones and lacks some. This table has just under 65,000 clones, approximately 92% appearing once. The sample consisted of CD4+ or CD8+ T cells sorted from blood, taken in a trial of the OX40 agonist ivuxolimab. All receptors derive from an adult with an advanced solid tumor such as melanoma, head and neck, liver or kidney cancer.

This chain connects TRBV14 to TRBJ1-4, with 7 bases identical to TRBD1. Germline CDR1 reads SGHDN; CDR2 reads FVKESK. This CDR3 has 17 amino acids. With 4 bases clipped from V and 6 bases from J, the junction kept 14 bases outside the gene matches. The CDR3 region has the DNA TGTGCCAGCAGCCCCCCGGGGGACAGCCCCGCTTATGAAAAACTGTTTTTT. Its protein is CASSPPGDSPAYEKLFF.

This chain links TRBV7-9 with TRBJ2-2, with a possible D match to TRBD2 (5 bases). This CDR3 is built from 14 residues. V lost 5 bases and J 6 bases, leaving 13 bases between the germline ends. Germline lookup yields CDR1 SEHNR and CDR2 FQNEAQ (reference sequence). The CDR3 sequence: CASSPPAGSGELFF. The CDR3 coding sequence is TGTGCCAGCAGCCCCCCGGCGGGTTCCGGGGAGCTGTTTTTT.

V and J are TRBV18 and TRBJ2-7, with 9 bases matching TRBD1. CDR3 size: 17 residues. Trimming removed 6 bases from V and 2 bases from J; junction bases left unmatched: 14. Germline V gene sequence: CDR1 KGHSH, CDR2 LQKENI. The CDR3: CASSRRTGEPQPYEQYF. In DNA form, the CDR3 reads TGTGCCAGCTCGAGGCGGACAGGGGAACCCCAACCCTACGAGCAGTACTTC.

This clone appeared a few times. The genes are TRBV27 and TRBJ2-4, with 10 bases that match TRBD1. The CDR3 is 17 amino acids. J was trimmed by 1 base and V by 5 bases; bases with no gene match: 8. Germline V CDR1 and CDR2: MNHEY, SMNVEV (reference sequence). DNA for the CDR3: TGTGCCAGCAGTCCCCTCCCGGGACAGGGGGCCAAAAACATTCAGTACTTC. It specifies CASSPLPGQGAKNIQYF.

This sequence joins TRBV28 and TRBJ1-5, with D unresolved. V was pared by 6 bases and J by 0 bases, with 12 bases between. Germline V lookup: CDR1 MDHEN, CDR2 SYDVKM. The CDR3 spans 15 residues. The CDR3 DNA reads TGTGCCAGCAGCTTACCGACGGATAGCAATCAGCCCCAGCATTTT. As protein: CASSLPTDSNQPQHF.

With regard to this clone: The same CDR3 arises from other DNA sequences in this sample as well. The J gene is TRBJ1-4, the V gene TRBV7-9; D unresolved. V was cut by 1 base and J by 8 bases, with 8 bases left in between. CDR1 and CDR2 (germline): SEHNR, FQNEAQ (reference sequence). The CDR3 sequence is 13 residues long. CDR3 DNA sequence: TGTGCCAGCAGCTTAGGACAATGGGAAAAACTGTTTTTT. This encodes CASSLGQWEKLFF.

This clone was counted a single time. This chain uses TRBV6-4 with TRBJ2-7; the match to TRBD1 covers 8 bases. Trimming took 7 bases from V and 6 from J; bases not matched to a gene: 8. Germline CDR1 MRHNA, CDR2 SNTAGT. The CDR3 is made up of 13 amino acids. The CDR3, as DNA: TGTGCCAGCAATGGGCAGGGGGCAGGCGAGCAGTACTTC. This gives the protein CASNGQGAGEQYF.

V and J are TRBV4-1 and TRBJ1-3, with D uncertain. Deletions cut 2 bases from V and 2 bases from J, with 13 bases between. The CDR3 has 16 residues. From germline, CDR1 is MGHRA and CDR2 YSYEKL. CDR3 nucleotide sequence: TGCGCCAGCAGCCAATTTTTAGGATCTACTGGAAACACCATATATTTT. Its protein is CASSQFLGSTGNTIYF.

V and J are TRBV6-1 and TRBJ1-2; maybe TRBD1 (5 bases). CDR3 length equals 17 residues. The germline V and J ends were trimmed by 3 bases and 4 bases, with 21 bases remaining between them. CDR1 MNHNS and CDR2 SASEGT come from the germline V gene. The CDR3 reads CASSDWTPAGWSYGYTF. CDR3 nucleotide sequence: TGTGCCAGCAGTGACTGGACACCGGCCGGCTGGAGCTATGGCTACACCTTC.

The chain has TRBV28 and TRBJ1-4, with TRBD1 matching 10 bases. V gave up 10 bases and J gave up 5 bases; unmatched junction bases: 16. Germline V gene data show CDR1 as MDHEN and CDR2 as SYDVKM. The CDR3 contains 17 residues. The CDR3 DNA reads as TGTGCCACCTTTCCACCTCCGGGACAGGGGACGAATGAAAAACTGTTTTTT. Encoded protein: CATFPPPGQGTNEKLFF.

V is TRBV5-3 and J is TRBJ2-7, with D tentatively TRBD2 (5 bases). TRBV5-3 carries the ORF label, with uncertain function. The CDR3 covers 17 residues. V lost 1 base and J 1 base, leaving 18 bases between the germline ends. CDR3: CARSLRWVAPLSYEQYF. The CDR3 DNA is TGTGCCAGAAGCTTGAGATGGGTAGCGCCCTTATCCTACGAGCAGTACTTC.

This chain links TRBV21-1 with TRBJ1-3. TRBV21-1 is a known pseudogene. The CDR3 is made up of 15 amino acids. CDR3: CASSGGAIAGNTIYF. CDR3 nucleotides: TGTGCCAGCTCGGGGGGGGCAATCGCTGGAAACACCATATATTTT.

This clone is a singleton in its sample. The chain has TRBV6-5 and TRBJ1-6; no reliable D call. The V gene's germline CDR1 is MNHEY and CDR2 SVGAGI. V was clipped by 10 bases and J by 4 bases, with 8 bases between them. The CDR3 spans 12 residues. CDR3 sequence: CATRFYNSPLHF. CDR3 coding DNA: TGTGCCACCCGATTTTATAATTCACCCCTCCACTTT.

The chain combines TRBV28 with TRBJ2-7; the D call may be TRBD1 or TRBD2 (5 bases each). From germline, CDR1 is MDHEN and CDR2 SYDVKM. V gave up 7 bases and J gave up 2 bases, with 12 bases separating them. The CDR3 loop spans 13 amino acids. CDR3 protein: CASNGAAAYEQYF. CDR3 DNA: TGTGCCAGCAACGGGGCCGCGGCCTACGAGCAGTACTTC.

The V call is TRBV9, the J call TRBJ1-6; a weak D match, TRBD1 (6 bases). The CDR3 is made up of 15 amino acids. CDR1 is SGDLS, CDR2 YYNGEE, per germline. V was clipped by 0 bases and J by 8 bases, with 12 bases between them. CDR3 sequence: CASSVGPGAYSPLHF. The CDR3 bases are TGTGCCAGCAGCGTAGGTCCGGGGGCGTATTCACCCCTCCACTTT.

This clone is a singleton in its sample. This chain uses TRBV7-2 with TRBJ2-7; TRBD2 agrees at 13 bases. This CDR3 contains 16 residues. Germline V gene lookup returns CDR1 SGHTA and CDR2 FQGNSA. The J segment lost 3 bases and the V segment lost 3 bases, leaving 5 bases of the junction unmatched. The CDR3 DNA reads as TGTGCCAGCAGCTTTAAAGGGACTAGCGGGATCTACGAGCAGTACTTC. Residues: CASSFKGTSGIYEQYF.

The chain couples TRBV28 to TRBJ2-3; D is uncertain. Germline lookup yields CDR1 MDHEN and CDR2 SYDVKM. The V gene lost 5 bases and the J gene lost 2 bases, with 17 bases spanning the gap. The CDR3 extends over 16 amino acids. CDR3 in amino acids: CASSPWTTLYTDTQYF. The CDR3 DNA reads TGTGCCAGCAGTCCGTGGACCACCTTGTACACAGATACGCAGTATTTT.

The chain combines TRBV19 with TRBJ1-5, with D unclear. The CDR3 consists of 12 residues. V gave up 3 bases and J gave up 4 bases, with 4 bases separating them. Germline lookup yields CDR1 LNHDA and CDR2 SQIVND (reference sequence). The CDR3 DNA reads TGTGCCAGTAGTATGCTAAATCAGCCCCAGCATTTT. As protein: CASSMLNQPQHF.

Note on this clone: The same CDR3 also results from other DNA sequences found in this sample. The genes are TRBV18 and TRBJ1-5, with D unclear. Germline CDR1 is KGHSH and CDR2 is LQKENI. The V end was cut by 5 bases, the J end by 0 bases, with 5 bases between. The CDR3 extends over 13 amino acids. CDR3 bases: TGTGCCAGCTCATCTTATAGCAATCAGCCCCAGCATTTT. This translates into CASSSYSNQPQHF.

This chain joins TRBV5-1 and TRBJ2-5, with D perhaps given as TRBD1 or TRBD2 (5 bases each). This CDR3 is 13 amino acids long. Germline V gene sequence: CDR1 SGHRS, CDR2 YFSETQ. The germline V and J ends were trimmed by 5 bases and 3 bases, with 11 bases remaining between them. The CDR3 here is CASRAGTKETQYF. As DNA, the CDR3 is TGCGCCAGCAGAGCCGGGACGAAAGAGACCCAGTACTTC.

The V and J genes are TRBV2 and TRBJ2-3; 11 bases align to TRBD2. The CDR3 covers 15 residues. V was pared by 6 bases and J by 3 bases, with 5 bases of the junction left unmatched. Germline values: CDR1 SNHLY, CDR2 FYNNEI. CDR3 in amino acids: CASRERTSGTDTQYF. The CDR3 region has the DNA TGTGCCAGCAGGGAGCGGACTAGCGGGACAGATACGCAGTATTTT.

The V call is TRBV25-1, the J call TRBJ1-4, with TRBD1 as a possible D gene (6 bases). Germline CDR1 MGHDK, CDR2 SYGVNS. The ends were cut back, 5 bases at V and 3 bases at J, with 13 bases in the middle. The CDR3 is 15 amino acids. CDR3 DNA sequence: TGTGCCAGCAGTTACGGGGGCGAAGCTAATGAAAAACTGTTTTTT. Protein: CASSYGGEANEKLFF.

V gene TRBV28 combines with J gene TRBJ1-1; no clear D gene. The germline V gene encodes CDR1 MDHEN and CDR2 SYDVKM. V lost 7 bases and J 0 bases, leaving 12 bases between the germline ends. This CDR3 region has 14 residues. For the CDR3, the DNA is TGTGCCAGCATTAAACCGGCCATGAACACTGAAGCTTTCTTT. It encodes CASIKPAMNTEAFF.

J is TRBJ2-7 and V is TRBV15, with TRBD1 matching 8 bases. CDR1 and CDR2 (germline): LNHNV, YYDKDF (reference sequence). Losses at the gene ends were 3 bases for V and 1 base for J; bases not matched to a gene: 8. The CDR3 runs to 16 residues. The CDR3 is CATSSRRDRFSYEQYF. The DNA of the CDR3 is TGTGCCACCAGCAGTCGAAGGGACAGGTTTTCCTACGAGCAGTACTTC.

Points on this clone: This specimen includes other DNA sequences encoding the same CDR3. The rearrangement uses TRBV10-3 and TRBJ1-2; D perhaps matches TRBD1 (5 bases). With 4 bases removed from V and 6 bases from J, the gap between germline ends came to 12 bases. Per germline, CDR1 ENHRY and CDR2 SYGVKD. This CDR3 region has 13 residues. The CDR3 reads CAISGGREDGYTF. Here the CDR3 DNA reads TGTGCCATCAGTGGGGGCAGGGAGGATGGCTACACCTTC.

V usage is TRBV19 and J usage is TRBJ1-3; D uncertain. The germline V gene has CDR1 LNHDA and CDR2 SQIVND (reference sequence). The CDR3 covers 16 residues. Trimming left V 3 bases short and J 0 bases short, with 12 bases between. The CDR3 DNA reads TGTGCCAGTAGTATCTTATCTTTAATCTCTGGAAACACCATATATTTT. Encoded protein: CASSILSLISGNTIYF.

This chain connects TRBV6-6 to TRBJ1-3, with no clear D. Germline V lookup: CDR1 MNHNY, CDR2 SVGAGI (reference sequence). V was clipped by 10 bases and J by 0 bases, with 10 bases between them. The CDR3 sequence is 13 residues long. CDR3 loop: CATSSDSGNTIYF. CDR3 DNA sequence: TGTGCCACCTCTTCCGACTCTGGAAACACCATATATTTT.

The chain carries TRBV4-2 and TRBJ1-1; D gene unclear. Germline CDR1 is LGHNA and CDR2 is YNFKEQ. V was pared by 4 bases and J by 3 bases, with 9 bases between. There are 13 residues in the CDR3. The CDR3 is CASSPRWDTEAFF. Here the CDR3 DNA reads TGTGCCAGCAGCCCGAGGTGGGACACTGAAGCTTTCTTT.

The CDR3 sequence is CASSAMPTDRARSPLHF. CDR3 sequence (DNA): TGTGCCAGCAGCGCAATGCCCACCGACAGGGCACGTTCACCCCTCCACTTT. The V and J genes are TRBV9 and TRBJ1-6, with 7 bases aligning to TRBD1. Trimming at V came to 3 bases and at J to 9 bases, leaving 15 bases not matched to a gene. Germline CDR1 SGDLS, CDR2 YYNGEE. This CDR3 is 17 amino acids long.

As DNA, the CDR3 is TGTGCCAGCAGACACGACAGCTCCTACAATGAGCAGTTCTTC. Translated, it gives CASRHDSSYNEQFF. The genes are TRBV6-6 and TRBJ2-1; a possible D gene is TRBD1 (5 bases). Per germline, CDR1 MNHNY and CDR2 SVGAGI (reference sequence). The V end lost 6 bases, the J end lost 0 bases, and 9 bases lay between the germline ends. The length of the CDR3 is 14 residues.

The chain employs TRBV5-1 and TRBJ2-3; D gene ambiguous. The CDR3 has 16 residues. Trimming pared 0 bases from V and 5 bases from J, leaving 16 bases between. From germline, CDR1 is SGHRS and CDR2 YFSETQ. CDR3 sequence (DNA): TGCGCCAGCAGCTTGGACGAGCCCTCAAATGGAGATACGCAGTATTTT. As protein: CASSLDEPSNGDTQYF.

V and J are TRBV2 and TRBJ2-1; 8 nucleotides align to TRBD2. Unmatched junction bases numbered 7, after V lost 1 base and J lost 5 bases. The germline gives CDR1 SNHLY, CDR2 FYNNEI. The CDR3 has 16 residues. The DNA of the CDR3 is TGTGCCAGCAGTGAAGTTGCGGGAGCGGGGGACAATGAGCAGTTCTTC. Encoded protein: CASSEVAGAGDNEQFF.